These 20 T cell receptor beta chains were all obtained from the same sample, sequenced in a study of blood T cell repertoires in COVID-19. The data were produced by immunoSEQ multiplex PCR, yet TCRdb's version contains in-frame clones alone and is incomplete. The table lists 130,000 to 150,000 clones, roughly 89% of them singletons. Sequencing input: PBMCs or T cells enriched from blood (not recorded which). Every receptor here comes from a woman aged 45 to 65 who had been exposed to COVID-19.

This chain links TRBV6-5 with TRBJ2-1, with TRBD2 matching 8 bases. Looked up from germline, CDR1 is MNHEY and CDR2 is SVGAGI. V trimming: 4 bases; J trimming: 8 bases; junction bases outside the gene matches: 10. The CDR3 totals 15 residues. The CDR3 is CASSSSRAGGHEQFF. CDR3 coding DNA: TGTGCCAGCAGTTCTTCCAGGGCGGGGGGCCATGAGCAGTTCTTC.

The chain recombines TRBV5-1 with TRBJ1-1; D call uncertain. V shed 7 bases and J shed 1 base, with 14 bases lying between them. The CDR3 is made up of 14 amino acids. Germline-derived CDR1 and CDR2 are SGHRS and YFSETQ. The CDR3 protein is CASLTREENTEAFF. As DNA, the CDR3 is TGCGCCAGCCTCACGAGGGAGGAGAACACTGAAGCTTTCTTT.

The genes are TRBV5-4 and TRBJ2-1; D may be TRBD1 (5 bases). CDR3 length equals 14 residues. V lost 4 bases and J 7 bases, leaving 15 bases between the germline ends. Germline-derived CDR1 and CDR2 are SGHNT and YYREEE (reference sequence). CDR3 loop: CASSQKGPLNEQFF. As DNA, the CDR3 is TGTGCCAGCAGCCAAAAGGGGCCTCTGAATGAGCAGTTCTTC. Variable domain in full (rest from reference TRBV5-4 and TRBJ2-1): ETGVTQSPTHLIKTRGQQVTLRCSSQSGHNTVSWYQQALGQGPQFIFQYYREEENGRGNFPPRFSGLQFPNYSSELNVNALELDDSALYLCASSQKGPLNEQFFGPGTRLTVL.

The V call is TRBV6-6, the J call TRBJ1-5, with a possible D match to TRBD1 (5 bases). V shed 2 bases and J shed 7 bases, with 12 bases lying between them. Germline loops: CDR1 MNHNY, CDR2 SVGAGI (reference sequence). The CDR3 totals 14 residues. The CDR3 reads CASSYRQGRQPQHF. The CDR3 DNA sequence: TGTGCCAGCAGTTACCGGCAGGGCAGGCAGCCCCAGCATTTT.

The chain has TRBV10-1 and TRBJ2-2, with TRBD2 identical over 16 bases. CDR3 length: 17 amino acids. Germline V CDR1 and CDR2: WNHNN, SYGVQD (reference sequence). The trim removed 10 bases at V and 0 bases at J, leaving 5 bases unmatched. The CDR3 sequence is CAKLGLAGGPNTGELFF. CDR3 sequence (DNA): TGCGCCAAGTTGGGACTAGCGGGGGGGCCGAACACCGGGGAGCTGTTTTTT.

This chain links TRBV6-5 with TRBJ2-6; 7 nucleotides match TRBD1. With V trimmed by 6 bases and J by 2 bases, 1 base remained unmatched. Germline CDR1 reads MNHEY; CDR2 reads SVGAGI. This CDR3 is built from 14 residues. The CDR3 sequence is CASRDRAGANVLTF. Here the CDR3 DNA reads TGTGCCAGCAGAGACAGGGCTGGGGCCAACGTCCTGACTTTC.

The chain is built from TRBV19 and TRBJ2-1; 12 bases fit TRBD2. The CDR3 is made up of 14 amino acids. The V gene's germline CDR1 is LNHDA and CDR2 SQIVND (reference sequence). Losses at the gene ends were 6 bases for V and 14 bases for J; bases not matched to a gene: 11. CDR3 in DNA: TGTGCCAGTAGGACGACCGGGACTAGCGGGCTTAAGTTCTTC. Its protein product is CASRTTGTSGLKFF. The complete variable domain, with remaining parts taken from reference TRBV19 and TRBJ2-1, reads DGGITQSPKYLFRKEGQNVTLSCEQNLNHDAMYWYRQDPGQGLRLIYYSQIVNDFQKGDIAEGYSVSREKKESFPLTVTSAQKNPTAFYLCASRTTGTSGLKFFGPGTRLTVL.

The chain is built from TRBV29-1 and TRBJ1-4, with D possibly matching TRBD1 (6 bases). V was cut by 4 bases and J by 7 bases, with 10 bases left in between. Germline V gives CDR1 SQVTM, CDR2 ANQGSEA. There are 12 residues in the CDR3. The CDR3 sequence: CSVGLGAEKLFF. The CDR3 coding sequence is TGCAGCGTTGGGCTGGGGGCTGAAAAACTGTTTTTT.

The rearrangement joins TRBV19 to TRBJ1-2; D may be TRBD1 (5 bases). Germline V gives CDR1 LNHDA, CDR2 SQIVND (reference sequence). Trimming cost V 9 bases and J 5 bases, with 19 bases left between them. The CDR3 consists of 14 residues. The CDR3 is CASRSGPMGYGYTF. The CDR3 coding sequence is TGTGCCAGCCGCTCAGGGCCCATGGGGTATGGCTACACCTTC.

The chain uses TRBV24-1 and TRBJ2-1; 7 bases line up with TRBD1. CDR3 length: 15 residues. Germline loops: CDR1 KGHDR, CDR2 SFDVKD. V lost 6 bases, J lost 0 bases, and 4 bases stayed unmatched. The CDR3 bases are TGTGCCACCAGTATGACAGGGAGCTCCTACAATGAGCAGTTCTTC. Protein sequence: CATSMTGSSYNEQFF.

This chain uses TRBV3-1 (or the pseudogene TRBV3-2) with TRBJ1-2; 7 bases map to TRBD1. The J segment lost 4 bases and the V segment lost 4 bases, leaving 6 bases of the junction unmatched. Germline values: CDR1 LGHDT, CDR2 YNNKEL (reference sequence). The CDR3 extends over 14 amino acids. CDR3 loop: CASSPSTGTYGYTF. CDR3 nucleotides: TGTGCCAGCAGCCCCTCGACAGGGACCTATGGCTACACCTTC.

The rearrangement links TRBV13 to TRBJ2-7; tentative D call: TRBD2 (6 bases). V lost 0 bases, J lost 0 bases, and 9 bases lay in between. This CDR3 contains 15 residues. Looked up from germline, CDR1 is PRHDT and CDR2 is FYEKMQ (reference sequence). The CDR3 region has the DNA TGTGCCAGCAGCTTAGGCGCGGGGAGCTCCTACGAGCAGTACTTC. Translating it yields CASSLGAGSSYEQYF.

The chain employs TRBV9 and TRBJ2-7, with 9 bases matching TRBD2. This CDR3 is built from 15 residues. V lost 4 bases, J lost 5 bases, and 10 bases stayed unmatched. Germline lookup yields CDR1 SGDLS and CDR2 YYNGEE. The CDR3 sequence is CASSYSGGSGDEQYF. The CDR3 region has the DNA TGTGCCAGCAGCTACAGCGGGGGGTCTGGCGACGAGCAGTACTTC.

J is TRBJ1-4 and V is TRBV5-1; 11 bases are a match to TRBD1. The V gene's germline CDR1 is SGHRS and CDR2 YFSETQ. V lost 4 bases, J lost 13 bases, and 18 bases stayed unmatched. This CDR3 spans 17 amino acids. The CDR3 nucleotides read TGCGCCAGCAGCCCGCTTATTCCCGGGACAGGGGGGAGTGGACTGTTTTTT. Its translation: CASSPLIPGTGGSGLFF.

The chain combines TRBV5-8 with TRBJ1-5, with D uncertain. The CDR3 has 14 residues. Deletions cut 4 bases from V and 5 bases from J, with 13 bases between. Germline V gene lookup returns CDR1 SGHTS and CDR2 YDEGEE. The CDR3 DNA is TGTGCCAGCAGCGAACGCGGGAGGGATCAGCCCCAGCATTTT. Its translation is CASSERGRDQPQHF.

The rearrangement joins TRBV5-6 to TRBJ1-2; TRBD1 matches 11 bases. Losses at the gene ends were 5 bases for V and 1 base for J; bases not matched to a gene: 4. This CDR3 region has 15 residues. Per the germline V gene, CDR1 is SGHDT and CDR2 is YYEEEE. This CDR3 is CASSPGTGGNYGYTF. In DNA, the CDR3 is TGTGCCAGCAGTCCCGGGACAGGGGGTAACTATGGCTACACCTTC.

The V call is TRBV5-1, the J call TRBJ2-1; 7 bases map to TRBD2. V lost 1 base, J lost 7 bases, and 5 bases stayed unmatched. This CDR3 has 14 residues. CDR1 is SGHRS, CDR2 YFSETQ, per germline. As DNA, the CDR3 is TGCGCCAGCAGCTTGATGGGAGGGACGAATGAGCAGTTCTTC. It is translated as CASSLMGGTNEQFF.

This chain uses TRBV6-5 with TRBJ1-5; D gene unclear. Between the trimmed V and J ends, which lost 2 bases and 4 bases, there was a span of 12 bases. The CDR3 has 15 residues. Germline loops: CDR1 MNHEY, CDR2 SVGAGI. The CDR3 DNA reads TGTGCCAGCAGTTACGGCGGGGTCAAGAATCAGCCCCAGCATTTT. Its translation: CASSYGGVKNQPQHF.

The V call is TRBV9, the J call TRBJ1-3, with no clear D. Per the germline V gene, CDR1 is SGDLS and CDR2 is YYNGEE. Trimming took 4 bases from V and 5 from J, leaving 16 bases between them. This CDR3 spans 15 amino acids. CDR3 region: CASSPGDEARNTIYF. The DNA for the CDR3 is TGTGCCAGCAGCCCCGGAGACGAAGCGAGAAACACCATATATTTT.

The chain recombines TRBV4-1 with TRBJ2-3; 8 bases map to TRBD2. The CDR3 extends over 15 amino acids. The trim removed 3 bases at V and 4 bases at J, leaving 6 bases unmatched. The germline V gene encodes CDR1 MGHRA and CDR2 YSYEKL. The CDR3 DNA sequence: TGCGCCAGCAGCCAGGCCTCTAGCGGGCCAGATACGCAGTATTTT. Its translation: CASSQASSGPDTQYF.